These T cell receptor beta chains were read from a single sample in a study of T cells expressing NK-cell markers. TCRdb derives one entry per CDR3 protein from the 5' RACE reads, leaving out DNA. In all, the sample yields roughly 180,000 distinct CDR3 sequences. The sample taken for sequencing was blood T cells: a sorted CD56 or NKG2C T cell subset, CD4+ or CD8+ T cells, or bulk PBMC T cells (not recorded which). Receptors were obtained from a woman between 18 and 69 years old in good health. Each CDR3 is given with its conserved first and last residue.

TRBV5-1	TRBJ2-2	CASSFERGWDTGELFF
TRBV20-1	TRBJ2-1	CSARGYGGATVHEQFF
TRBV7-3	TRBJ2-2	CASSLTREAAHTGELFF
TRBV11-2	TRBJ2-7	CASSSGEGYEQYF
TRBV20-1	TRBJ1-4	CSARVWTPTNEKLFF
TRBV29-1	TRBJ2-3	CSVRSGRGTDTQYF
TRBV5-6	TRBJ2-1	CASSLGGISYNEQFF
TRBV20-1	TRBJ1-2	CSAVAGGDGYTF
TRBV6-5	TRBJ2-3	CASSSRRGHGGGADTQYF
TRBV5-1	TRBJ2-7	CASSIRQPSYEQYF
TRBV12-3/TRBV12-4	TRBJ2-1	CASSPGGREQFF
TRBV18	TRBJ2-2	CASSPYLAGNTGELFF
TRBV5-1	TRBJ2-1	CASSPDGLASNYNEQFF
TRBV4-2	TRBJ2-7	CASSRGAQTSGVHYEQYF
TRBV20-1	TRBJ2-3	CSAPRTGVDTQYF
TRBV3-1	TRBJ2-1	CASSQNRGLAGEVYNEQFF
TRBV5-1	TRBJ2-7	CASSLDGSETYEQYF
TRBV7-2	TRBJ2-7	CASSSTGWDSYEQYF
TRBV28	TRBJ2-7	CASRTTGREQYF
TRBV12-3/TRBV12-4	TRBJ1-1	CASSYGTGGPNTEAFF
TRBV3-1	TRBJ1-3	CASSPTDSSSGNTIYF
TRBV7-3	TRBJ2-7	CASSLSGNNREQYF
TRBV18	TRBJ1-5	CASSPLWTGEEPQHF
TRBV7-2	TRBJ2-5	CASSPDRGLSGETQYF
TRBV5-1	TRBJ2-1	CASSLALAGAIYNEQFF
TRBV9	TRBJ1-2	CASSVAGRELSGYTF
TRBV5-1	TRBJ2-4	CASSLGTNIQYF
TRBV5-6	TRBJ2-1	CASSFLAAGQFF
TRBV15	TRBJ1-4	CATSRAGQRLEKLFF
TRBV7-8	TRBJ1-3	CASSLPGNTIYF
TRBV2	TRBJ2-2	CASSEGGRLYTGELFF
TRBV20-1	TRBJ2-7	CSARRASGINEQYF
TRBV29-1	TRBJ1-4	CSAASQNEKLFF
TRBV28	TRBJ2-7	CASDDRAEQYF
TRBV11-2	TRBJ1-6	CASSSRQGGGSPLHF
TRBV6-6	TRBJ2-3	CASSDTRLLLYF